What follows is one T cell receptor beta chain and its context. Its antigen is undetermined. Researchers tagged individual cDNA molecules with unique molecular identifiers. MiXCR was run by TCRdb on the 5' RACE reads, yielding one entry per CDR3 protein. The sample shows more than 85,000 distinct CDR3 sequences, around 13% of them seen only once. The sample belongs to a study of early T cells in non-severe SARS-CoV-2 infection. In the study overall: Sequencing was performed on bulk RNA from unsorted whole blood, leaving chains unpaired.

Study-wide results and caveats: VDJdb matching favored anti-spike CD8 responses, missing private and CD4 specificities.

Germline assignment: CDR1 LGHDT and CDR2 YNNKEL (reference sequence). The junction had 9 bases not matched to a gene; V was cut back by 8 bases and J by 5 bases. The CDR3 extends over 14 amino acids. The TCR originated in an adult who was a healthcare worker with PCR-confirmed SARS-CoV-2 infection or an uninfected control (not recorded which). The source material was whole blood, sampled at baseline. The rearrangement joins TRBV3-1 to TRBJ2-1, with 7 bases lining up with TRBD1. CDR3 in amino acids: CASRLMGQHNEQFF. The CDR3 DNA is TGTGCCAGCCGCCTTATGGGACAGCACAATGAGCAGTTCTTC.